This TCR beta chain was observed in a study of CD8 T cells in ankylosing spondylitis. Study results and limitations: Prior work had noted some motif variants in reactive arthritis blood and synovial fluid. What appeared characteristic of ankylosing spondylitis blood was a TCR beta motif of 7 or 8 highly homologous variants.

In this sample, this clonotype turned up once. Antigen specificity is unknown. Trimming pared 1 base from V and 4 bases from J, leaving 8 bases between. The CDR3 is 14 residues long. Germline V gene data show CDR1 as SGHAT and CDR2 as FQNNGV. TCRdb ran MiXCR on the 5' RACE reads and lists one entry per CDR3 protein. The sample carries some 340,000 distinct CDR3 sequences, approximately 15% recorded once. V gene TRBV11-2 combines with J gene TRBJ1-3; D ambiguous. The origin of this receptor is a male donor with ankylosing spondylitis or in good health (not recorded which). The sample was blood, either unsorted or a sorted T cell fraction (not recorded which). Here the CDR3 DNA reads TGTGCCAGCAGCTTAGGCCTCACGGGAAACACCATATATTTT. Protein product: CASSLGLTGNTIYF.